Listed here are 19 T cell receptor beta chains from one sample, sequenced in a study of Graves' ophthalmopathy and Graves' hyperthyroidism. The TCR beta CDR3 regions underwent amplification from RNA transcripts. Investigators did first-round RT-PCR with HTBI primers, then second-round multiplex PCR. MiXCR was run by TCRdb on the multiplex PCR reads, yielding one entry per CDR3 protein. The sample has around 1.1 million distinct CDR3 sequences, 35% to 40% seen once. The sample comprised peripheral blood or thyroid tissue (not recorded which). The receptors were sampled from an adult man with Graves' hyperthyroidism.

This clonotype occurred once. This chain's CDR3 is CASSEGAGKHF. The CDR3 bases are TGTGCCAGCAGTGAAGGGGCAGGGAAGCATTTT. V usage is TRBV2 and J usage is TRBJ1-5, with D perhaps TRBD1 (5 bases). CDR1 and CDR2 from the germline V gene are SNHLY and FYNNEI. The CDR3 is made up of 11 amino acids. Trimming shortened V by 1 base and J by 14 bases, and 9 bases separated the two germline ends.

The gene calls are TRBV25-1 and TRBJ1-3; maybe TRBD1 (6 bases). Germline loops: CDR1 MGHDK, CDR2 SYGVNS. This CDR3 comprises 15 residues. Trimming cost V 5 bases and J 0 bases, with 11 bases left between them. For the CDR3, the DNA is TGTGCCAGCAGTTGGACAGCGTACTCTGGAAACACCATATATTTT. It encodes CASSWTAYSGNTIYF.

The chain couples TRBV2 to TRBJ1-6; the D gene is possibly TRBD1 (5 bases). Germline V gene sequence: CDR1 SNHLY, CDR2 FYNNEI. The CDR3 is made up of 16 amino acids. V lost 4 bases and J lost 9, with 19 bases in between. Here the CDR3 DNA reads TGTGCCAGCAGTGCAGGGATAGGCTCCTACAGTTCACCCCTCCACTTT. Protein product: CASSAGIGSYSSPLHF.

CDR3 in amino acids: CAIRPRGPSDEQYF. As DNA, the CDR3 is TGTGCCATCAGGCCCCGGGGGCCATCGGACGAGCAGTACTTC. V and J are TRBV10-3 and TRBJ2-7; D is possibly TRBD1 or TRBD2 (6 bases each). Trimming left V 6 bases short and J 5 bases short, with 17 bases between. The CDR3 has 14 residues. Per the germline V gene, CDR1 is ENHRY and CDR2 is SYGVKD.

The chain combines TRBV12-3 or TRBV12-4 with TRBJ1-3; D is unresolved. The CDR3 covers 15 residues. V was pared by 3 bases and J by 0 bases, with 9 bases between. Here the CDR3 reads CASSFWESSGNTIYF. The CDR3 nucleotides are TGTGCCAGCAGTTTTTGGGAGAGCTCTGGAAACACCATATATTTT.

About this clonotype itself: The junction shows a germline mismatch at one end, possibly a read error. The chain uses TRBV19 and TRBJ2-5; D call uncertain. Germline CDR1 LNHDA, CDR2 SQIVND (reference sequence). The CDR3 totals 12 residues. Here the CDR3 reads CASSPDKEAQYF. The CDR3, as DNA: TGTGCCAGTAGTCCAGACAAAGAGGCCCAGTACTTC.

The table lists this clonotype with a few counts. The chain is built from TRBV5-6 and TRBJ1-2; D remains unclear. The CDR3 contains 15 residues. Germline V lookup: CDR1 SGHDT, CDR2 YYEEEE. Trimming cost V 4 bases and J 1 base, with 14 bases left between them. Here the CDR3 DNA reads TGTGCCAGCAGCATCCTACAGCGCCTTAACTATGGCTACACCTTC. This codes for CASSILQRLNYGYTF.

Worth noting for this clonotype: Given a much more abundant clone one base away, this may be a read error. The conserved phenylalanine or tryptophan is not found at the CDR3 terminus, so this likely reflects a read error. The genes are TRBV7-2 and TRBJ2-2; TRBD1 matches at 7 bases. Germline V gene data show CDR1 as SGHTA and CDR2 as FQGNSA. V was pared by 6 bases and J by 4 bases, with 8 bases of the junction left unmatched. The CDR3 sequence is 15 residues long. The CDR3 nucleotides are TGTGCCAGCAGATACCGACAGGGTGGCACCGGGGAGCTGTTTTCT. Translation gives CASRYRQGGTGELFS.

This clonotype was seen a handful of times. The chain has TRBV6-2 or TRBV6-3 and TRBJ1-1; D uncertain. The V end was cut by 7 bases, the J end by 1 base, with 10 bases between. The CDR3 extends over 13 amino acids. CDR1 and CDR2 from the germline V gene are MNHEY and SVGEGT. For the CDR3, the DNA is TGTGCCAGCACTAAGACAAGGAACACTGAAGCTTTCTTT. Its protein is CASTKTRNTEAFF.

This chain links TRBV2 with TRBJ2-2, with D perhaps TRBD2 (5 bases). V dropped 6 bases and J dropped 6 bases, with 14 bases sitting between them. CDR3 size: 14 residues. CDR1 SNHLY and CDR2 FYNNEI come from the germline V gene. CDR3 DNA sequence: TGTGCCAGCAGCGTAGCGCGCGGTTCCGGGGAGCTGTTTTTT. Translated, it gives CASSVARGSGELFF.

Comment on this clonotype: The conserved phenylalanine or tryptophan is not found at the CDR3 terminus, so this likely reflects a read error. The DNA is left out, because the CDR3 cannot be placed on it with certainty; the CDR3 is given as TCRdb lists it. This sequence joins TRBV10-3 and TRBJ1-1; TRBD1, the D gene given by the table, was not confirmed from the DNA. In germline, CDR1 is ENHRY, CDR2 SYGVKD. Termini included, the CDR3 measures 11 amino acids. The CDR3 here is CAITPGQGVLI.

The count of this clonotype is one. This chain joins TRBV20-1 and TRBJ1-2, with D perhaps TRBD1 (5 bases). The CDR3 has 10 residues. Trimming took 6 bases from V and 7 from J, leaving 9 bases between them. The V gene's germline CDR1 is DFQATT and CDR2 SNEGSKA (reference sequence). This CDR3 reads CSAKRGGYTF. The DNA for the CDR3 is TGCAGTGCAAAAAGGGGTGGCTACACCTTC.

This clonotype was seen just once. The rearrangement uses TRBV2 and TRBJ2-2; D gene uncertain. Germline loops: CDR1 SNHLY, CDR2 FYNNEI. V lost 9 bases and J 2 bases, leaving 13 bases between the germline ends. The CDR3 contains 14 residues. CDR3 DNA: TGTGCCAGTACCGGGTCTCAAAACACCGGGGAGCTGTTTTTT. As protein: CASTGSQNTGELFF. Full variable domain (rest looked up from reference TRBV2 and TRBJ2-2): EPEVTQTPSHQVTQMGQEVILRCVPISNHLYFYWYRQILGQKVEFLVSFYNNEISEKSEIFDDQFSVERPDGSNFTLKIRSTKLEDSAMYFCASTGSQNTGELFFGEGSRLTVL.

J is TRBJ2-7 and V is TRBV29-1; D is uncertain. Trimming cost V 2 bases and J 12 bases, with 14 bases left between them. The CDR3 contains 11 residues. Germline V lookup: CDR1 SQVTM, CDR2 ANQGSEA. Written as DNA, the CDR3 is TGCAGCGTTGAAAAGAAGGTTCGGCTGTACTTC. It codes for CSVEKKVRLYF.

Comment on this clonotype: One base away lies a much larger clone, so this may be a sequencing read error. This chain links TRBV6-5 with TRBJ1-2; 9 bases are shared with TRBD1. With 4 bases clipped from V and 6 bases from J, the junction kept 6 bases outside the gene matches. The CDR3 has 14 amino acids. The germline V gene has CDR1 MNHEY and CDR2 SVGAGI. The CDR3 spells CASSSMWTGDGYTF. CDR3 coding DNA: TGTGCCAGCAGTTCCATGTGGACAGGGGATGGCTACACCTTC.

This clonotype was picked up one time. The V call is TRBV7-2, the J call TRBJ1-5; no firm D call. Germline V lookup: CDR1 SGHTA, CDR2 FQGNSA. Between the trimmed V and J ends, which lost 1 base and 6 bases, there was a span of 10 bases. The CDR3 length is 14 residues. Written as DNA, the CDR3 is TGTGCCAGCAGCTTAGGGAATTCGGGTCAGCCCCAGCATTTT. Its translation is CASSLGNSGQPQHF.

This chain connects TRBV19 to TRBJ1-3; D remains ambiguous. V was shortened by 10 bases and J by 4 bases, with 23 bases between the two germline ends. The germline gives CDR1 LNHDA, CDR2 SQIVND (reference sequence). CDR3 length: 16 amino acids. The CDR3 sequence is CATQNLASGDGNTIYF. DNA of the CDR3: TGTGCCACCCAAAACCTGGCATCAGGAGACGGAAACACCATATATTTT.

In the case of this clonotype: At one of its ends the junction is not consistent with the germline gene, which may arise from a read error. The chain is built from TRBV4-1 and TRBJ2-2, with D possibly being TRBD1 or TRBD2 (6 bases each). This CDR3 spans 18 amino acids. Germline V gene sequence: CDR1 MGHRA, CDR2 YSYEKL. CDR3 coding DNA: TGTGCCAGCAGCTCCTCAGGTGGCGGGACATCGAACACCGGGGAGCTGTTTTTT. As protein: CASSSSGGGTSNTGELFF.

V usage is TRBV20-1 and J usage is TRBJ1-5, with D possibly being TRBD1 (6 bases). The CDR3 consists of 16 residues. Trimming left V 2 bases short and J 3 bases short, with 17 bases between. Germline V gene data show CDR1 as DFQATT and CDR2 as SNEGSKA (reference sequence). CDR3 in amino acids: CSARSPRGFNNQPQHF. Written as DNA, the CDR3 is TGCAGTGCTAGAAGTCCCAGGGGTTTTAACAATCAGCCCCAGCATTTT.